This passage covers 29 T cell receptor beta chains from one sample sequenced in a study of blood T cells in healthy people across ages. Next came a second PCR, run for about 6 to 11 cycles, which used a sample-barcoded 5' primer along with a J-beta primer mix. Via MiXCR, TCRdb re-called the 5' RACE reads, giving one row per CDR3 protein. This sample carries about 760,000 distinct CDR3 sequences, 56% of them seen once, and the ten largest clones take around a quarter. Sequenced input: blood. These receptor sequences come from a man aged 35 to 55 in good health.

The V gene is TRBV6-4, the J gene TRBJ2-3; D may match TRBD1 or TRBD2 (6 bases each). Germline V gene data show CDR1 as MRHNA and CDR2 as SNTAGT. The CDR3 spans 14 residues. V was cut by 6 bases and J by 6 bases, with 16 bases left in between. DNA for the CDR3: TGTGCCAGCAGCCCGGGGGCCAATTCGGATACGCAGTATTTT. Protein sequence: CASSPGANSDTQYF.

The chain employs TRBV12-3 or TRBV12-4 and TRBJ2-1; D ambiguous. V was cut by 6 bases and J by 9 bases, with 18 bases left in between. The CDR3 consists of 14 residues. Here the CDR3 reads CASRRTVLDFEQFF. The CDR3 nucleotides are TGTGCCAGCAGAAGAACGGTGTTAGATTTTGAGCAGTTCTTC.

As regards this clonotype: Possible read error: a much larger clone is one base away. CDR3 DNA: TGTGCCAGCAGCTGGTACACAGATACGCAGTATTTT. Its protein is CASSWYTDTQYF. This sequence joins TRBV7-2 and TRBJ2-3; D gene ambiguous. This CDR3 has 12 residues. Trimming shortened V by 4 bases and J by 2 bases, and 4 bases separated the two germline ends. Germline V CDR1 and CDR2: SGHTA, FQGNSA. The full variable domain, with the rest looked up from reference TRBV7-2 and TRBJ2-3, is GAGVSQSPSNKVTEKGKDVELRCDPISGHTALYWYRQSLGQGLEFLIYFQGNSAPDKSGLPSDRFSAERTGGSVSTLTIQRTQQEDSAVYLCASSWYTDTQYFGPGTRLTVL.

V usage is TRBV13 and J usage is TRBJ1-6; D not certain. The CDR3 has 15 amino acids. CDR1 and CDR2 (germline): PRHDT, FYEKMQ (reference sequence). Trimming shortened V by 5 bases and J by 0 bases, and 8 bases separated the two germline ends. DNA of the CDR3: TGTGCCAGCAGCCGGAAGAGCTCCTATAATTCACCCCTCCACTTT. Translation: CASSRKSSYNSPLHF.

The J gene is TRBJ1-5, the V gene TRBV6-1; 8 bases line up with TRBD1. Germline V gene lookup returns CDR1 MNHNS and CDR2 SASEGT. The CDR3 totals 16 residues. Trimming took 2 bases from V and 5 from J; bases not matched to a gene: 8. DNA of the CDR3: TGTGCCAGCAGTGAATTCGGACAGGGCCGGGATCAGCCCCAGCATTTT. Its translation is CASSEFGQGRDQPQHF.

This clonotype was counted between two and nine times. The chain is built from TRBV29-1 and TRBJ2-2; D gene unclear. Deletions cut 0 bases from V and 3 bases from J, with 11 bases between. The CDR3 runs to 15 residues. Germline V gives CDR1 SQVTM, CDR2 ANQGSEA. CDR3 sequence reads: CSVEDPEIYTGELFF. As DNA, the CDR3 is TGCAGCGTTGAAGATCCTGAGATATACACCGGGGAGCTGTTTTTT.

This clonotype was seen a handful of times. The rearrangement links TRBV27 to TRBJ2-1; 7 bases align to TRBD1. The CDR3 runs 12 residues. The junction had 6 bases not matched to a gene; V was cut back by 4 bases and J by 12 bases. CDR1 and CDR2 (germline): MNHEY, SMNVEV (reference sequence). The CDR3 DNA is TGTGCCAGCAGTTCACCAGGGGGTAGGCAGTTCTTC. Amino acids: CASSSPGGRQFF.

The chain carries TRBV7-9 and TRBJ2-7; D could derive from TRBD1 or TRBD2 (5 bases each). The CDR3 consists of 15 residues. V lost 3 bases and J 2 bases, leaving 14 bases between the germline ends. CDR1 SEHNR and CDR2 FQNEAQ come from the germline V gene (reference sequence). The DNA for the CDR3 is TGTGCCAGCAGCTTGGGGGTGGGGGACGCCTACGAGCAGTACTTC. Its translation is CASSLGVGDAYEQYF.

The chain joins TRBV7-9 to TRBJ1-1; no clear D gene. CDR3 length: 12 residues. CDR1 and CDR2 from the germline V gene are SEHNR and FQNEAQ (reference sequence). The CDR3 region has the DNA TGTGCGGGCAAGGCGGGTTCCACTGAAGCTTTCTTT. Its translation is CAGKAGSTEAFF.

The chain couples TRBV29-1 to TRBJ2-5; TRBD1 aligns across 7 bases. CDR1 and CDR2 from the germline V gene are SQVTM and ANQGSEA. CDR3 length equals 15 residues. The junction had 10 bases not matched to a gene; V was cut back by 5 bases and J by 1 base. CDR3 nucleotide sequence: TGCAGCGTTCGACCTCGGGACAGTCCCCAAGAGACCCAGTACTTC. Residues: CSVRPRDSPQETQYF.

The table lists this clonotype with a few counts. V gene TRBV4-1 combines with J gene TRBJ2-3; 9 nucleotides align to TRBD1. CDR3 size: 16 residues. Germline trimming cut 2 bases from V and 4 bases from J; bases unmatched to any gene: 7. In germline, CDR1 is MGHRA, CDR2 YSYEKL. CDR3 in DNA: TGCGCCAGCAGCCAACCGACAGGGGGGAGGGCAGATACGCAGTATTTT. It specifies CASSQPTGGRADTQYF.

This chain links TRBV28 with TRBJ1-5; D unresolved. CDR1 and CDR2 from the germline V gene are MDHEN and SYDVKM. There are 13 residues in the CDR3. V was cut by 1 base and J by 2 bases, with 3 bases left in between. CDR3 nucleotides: TGTGCCAGCAGTTTATTGGGCAATCAGCCCCAGCATTTT. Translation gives CASSLLGNQPQHF.

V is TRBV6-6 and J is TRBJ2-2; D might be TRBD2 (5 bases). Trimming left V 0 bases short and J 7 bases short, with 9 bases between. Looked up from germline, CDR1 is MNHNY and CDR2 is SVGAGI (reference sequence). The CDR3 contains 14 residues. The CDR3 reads CASSYSLEGGELFF. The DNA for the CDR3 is TGTGCCAGCAGTTACTCACTAGAGGGCGGGGAGCTGTTTTTT.

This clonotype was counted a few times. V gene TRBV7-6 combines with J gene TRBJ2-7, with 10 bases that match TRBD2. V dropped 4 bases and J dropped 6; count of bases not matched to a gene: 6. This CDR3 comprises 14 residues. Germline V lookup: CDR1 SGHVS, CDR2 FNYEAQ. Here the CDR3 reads CASSSASGRLEQYF. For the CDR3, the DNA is TGTGCCAGCAGCTCGGCTAGCGGGAGACTCGAGCAGTACTTC.

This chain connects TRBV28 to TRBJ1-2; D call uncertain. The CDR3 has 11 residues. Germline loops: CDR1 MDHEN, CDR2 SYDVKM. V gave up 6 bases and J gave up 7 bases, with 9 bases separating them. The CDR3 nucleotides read TGTGCCAGCAGGCGGGATGGTGGCTACACCTTC. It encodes CASRRDGGYTF.

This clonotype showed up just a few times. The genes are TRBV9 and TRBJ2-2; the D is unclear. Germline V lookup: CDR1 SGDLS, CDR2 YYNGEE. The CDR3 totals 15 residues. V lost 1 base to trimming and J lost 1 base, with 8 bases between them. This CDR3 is CASSVNSLNTGELFF. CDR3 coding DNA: TGTGCCAGCAGCGTAAACTCGTTGAACACCGGGGAGCTGTTTTTT.

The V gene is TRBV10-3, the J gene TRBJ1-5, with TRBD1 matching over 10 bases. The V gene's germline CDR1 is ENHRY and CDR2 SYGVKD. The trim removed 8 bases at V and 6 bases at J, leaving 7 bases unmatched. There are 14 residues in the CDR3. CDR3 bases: TGTGCCATCGGCCGACAGGGGGCAGGTCAGCCCCAGCATTTT. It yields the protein CAIGRQGAGQPQHF.

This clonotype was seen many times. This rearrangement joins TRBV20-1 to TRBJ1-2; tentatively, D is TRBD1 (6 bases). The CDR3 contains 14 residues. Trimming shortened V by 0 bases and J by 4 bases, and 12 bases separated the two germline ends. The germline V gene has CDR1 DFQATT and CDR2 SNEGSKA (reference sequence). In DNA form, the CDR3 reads TGCAGTGCTAGAGAAACCGACAGGATCTATGGCTACACCTTC. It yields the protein CSARETDRIYGYTF.

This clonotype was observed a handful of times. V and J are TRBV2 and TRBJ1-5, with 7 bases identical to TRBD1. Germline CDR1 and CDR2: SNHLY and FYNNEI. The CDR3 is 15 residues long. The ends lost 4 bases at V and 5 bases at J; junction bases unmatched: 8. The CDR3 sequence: CASSARTGIDQPQHF. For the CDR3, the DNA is TGTGCCAGCAGTGCTCGGACAGGAATAGATCAGCCCCAGCATTTT.

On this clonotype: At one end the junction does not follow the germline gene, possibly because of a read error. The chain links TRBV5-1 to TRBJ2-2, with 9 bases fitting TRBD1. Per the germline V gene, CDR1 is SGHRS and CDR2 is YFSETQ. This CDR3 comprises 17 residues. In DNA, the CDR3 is TGCGCCAGCAGTTTGGAGGGACAGGGATACACCACCGGGGAGCTGTTTTTT. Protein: CASSLEGQGYTTGELFF.

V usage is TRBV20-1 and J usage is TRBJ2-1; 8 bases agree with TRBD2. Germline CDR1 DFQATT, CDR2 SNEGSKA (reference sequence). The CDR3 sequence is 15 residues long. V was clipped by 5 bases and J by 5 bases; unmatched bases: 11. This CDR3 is CSAPNAAGVDNEQFF. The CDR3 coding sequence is TGCAGTGCTCCGAACGCAGCGGGGGTAGACAATGAGCAGTTCTTC.

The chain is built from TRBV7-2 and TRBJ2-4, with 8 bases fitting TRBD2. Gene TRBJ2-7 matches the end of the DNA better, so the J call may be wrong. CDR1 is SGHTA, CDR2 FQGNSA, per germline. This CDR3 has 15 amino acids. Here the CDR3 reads CASSLFSSGSNEQYF. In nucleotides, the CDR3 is TGTGCCAGCAGCTTATTCTCGAGCGGGAGTAACGAGCAGTACTTC.

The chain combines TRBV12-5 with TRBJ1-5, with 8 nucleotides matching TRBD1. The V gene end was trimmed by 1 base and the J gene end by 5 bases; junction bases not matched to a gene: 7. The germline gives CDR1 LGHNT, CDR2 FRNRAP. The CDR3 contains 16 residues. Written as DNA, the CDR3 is TGTGCTAGTGGTTTGGCCCCCGGGACAGGAGATCAGCCCCAGCATTTT. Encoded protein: CASGLAPGTGDQPQHF.

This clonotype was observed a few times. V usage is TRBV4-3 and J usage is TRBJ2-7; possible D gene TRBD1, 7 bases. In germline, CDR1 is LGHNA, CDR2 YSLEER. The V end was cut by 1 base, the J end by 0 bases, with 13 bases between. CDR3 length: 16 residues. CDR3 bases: TGCGCCAGCAGCCAAGCAGGGGGGACGAACTCCTACGAGCAGTACTTC. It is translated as CASSQAGGTNSYEQYF.

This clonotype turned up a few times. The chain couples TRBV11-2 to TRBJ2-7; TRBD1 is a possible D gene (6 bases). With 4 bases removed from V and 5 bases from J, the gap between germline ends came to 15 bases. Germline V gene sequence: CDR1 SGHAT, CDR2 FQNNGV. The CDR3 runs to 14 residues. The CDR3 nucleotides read TGTGCCAGCAGCTCCCTACAGGGTCTCCACGAGCAGTACTTC. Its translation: CASSSLQGLHEQYF.

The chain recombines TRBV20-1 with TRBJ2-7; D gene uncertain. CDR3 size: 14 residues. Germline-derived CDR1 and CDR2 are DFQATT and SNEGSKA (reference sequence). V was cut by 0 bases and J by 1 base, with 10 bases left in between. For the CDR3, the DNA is TGCAGTGCTAGAGATAGACGCTTATCCTACGAGCAGTACTTC. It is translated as CSARDRRLSYEQYF.

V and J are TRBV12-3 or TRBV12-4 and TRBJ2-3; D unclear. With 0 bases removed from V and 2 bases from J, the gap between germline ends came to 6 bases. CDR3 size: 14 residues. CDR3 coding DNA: TGTGCCAGCAGTTTAGCGGCGGTCACAGATACGCAGTATTTT. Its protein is CASSLAAVTDTQYF.

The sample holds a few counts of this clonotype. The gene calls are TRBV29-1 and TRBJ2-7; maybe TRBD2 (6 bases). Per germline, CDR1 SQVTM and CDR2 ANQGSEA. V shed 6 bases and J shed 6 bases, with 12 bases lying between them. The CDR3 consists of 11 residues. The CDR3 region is CSVANGGEQYF. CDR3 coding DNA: TGCAGCGTCGCCAACGGGGGCGAGCAGTACTTC.

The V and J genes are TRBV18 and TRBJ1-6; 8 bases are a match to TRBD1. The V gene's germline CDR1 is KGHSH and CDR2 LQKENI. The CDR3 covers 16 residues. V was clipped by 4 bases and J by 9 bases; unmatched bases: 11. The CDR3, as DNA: TGTGCCAGCTCACATGACAGGGGTCGGGATTTTTCACCCCTCCACTTT. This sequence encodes CASSHDRGRDFSPLHF.